These 6 T cell receptor beta chains were sequenced from one sample in a study of blood T cell repertoires in COVID-19 (TCRdb year 2020). Library method: the immunoSEQ multiplex PCR assay. Sourced from immuneACCESS, this table was stored by TCRdb with only in-frame sequences that have V and J called. A share of the clones is absent; for the studies checked, an unresolved V gene accounts for under half, and the remainder has no known explanation. The sample table contains about 52,000 clones; only one count was recorded for around 82% of them. The ten biggest clones cover around a quarter of the sample. Material: peripheral blood. The receptors originated from a woman at least 80 years old with COVID-19, enrolled during active disease.

The chain employs TRBV5-1 and TRBJ2-2; 8 bases match TRBD1. V was pared by 4 bases and J by 4 bases, with 6 bases of the junction left unmatched. The V gene's germline CDR1 is SGHRS and CDR2 YFSETQ. CDR3 size: 15 residues. CDR3 DNA: TGCGCCAGCAGCGTGCGACAGGGGCTCACCGGGGAGCTGTTTTTT. It specifies CASSVRQGLTGELFF. Full variable domain (remainder filled in from reference TRBV5-1 and TRBJ2-2): KAGVTQTPRYLIKTRGQQVTLSCSPISGHRSVSWYQQTPGQGLQFLFEYFSETQRNKGNFPGRFSGRQFSNSRSEMNVSTLELGDSALYLCASSVRQGLTGELFFGEGSRLTVL.

This chain joins TRBV6-1 and TRBJ2-3, with D perhaps TRBD2 (5 bases). The germline V and J ends were trimmed by 4 bases and 0 bases, with 14 bases remaining between them. The CDR3 sequence is 16 residues long. Germline-derived CDR1 and CDR2 are MNHNS and SASEGT. The CDR3 here is CASSVGERTSTDTQYF. In DNA form, the CDR3 reads TGTGCCAGCAGTGTCGGGGAGCGGACGAGCACAGATACGCAGTATTTT.

This chain links TRBV3-1 (or the pseudogene TRBV3-2) with TRBJ2-7; 7 nucleotides line up with TRBD1. The V gene's germline CDR1 is LGHDT and CDR2 YNNKEL (reference sequence). With 4 bases clipped from V and 0 bases from J, the junction kept 3 bases outside the gene matches. The CDR3 is made up of 14 amino acids. The CDR3 nucleotides are TGTGCCAGCAGCCTCCGGACAGGCTCCTACGAGCAGTACTTC. This encodes CASSLRTGSYEQYF.

The rearrangement uses TRBV19 and TRBJ1-2; TRBD1 matches 9 bases. This CDR3 is built from 14 residues. V gave up 4 bases and J gave up 8 bases; unmatched junction bases: 8. Germline lookup yields CDR1 LNHDA and CDR2 SQIVND (reference sequence). The CDR3: CASSTPGQGKGYTF. The CDR3 DNA follows: TGTGCCAGTAGTACCCCTGGACAGGGGAAAGGCTACACCTTC.

V and J are TRBV5-1 and TRBJ1-2; D is possibly TRBD1 (6 bases). V was shortened by 4 bases and J by 7 bases, with 17 bases between the two germline ends. The CDR3 is 14 residues long. Looked up from germline, CDR1 is SGHRS and CDR2 is YFSETQ. This CDR3 reads CASSRGEGVAGYTF. Here the CDR3 DNA reads TGCGCCAGCAGCCGGGGGGAGGGGGTTGCTGGCTACACCTTC.

The chain couples TRBV11-2 to TRBJ2-7, with 12 bases matching TRBD2. Germline V gene lookup returns CDR1 SGHAT and CDR2 FQNNGV. CDR3 length: 14 residues. V lost 5 bases and J lost 6; bases outside the gene matches: 5. The CDR3 loop reads CASSRTSGIGEQYF. In DNA, the CDR3 is TGTGCCAGCAGCCGGACTAGCGGGATCGGCGAGCAGTACTTC. Full variable domain (rest looked up from reference TRBV11-2 and TRBJ2-7): EAGVAQSPRYKIIEKRQSVAFWCNPISGHATLYWYQQILGQGPKLLIQFQNNGVVDDSQLPKDRFSAERLKGVDSTLKIQPAKLEDSAVYLCASSRTSGIGEQYFGPGTRLTVT.